Given below is one T cell receptor (beta chain) in context. Its target is not known. This specimen comes from a study of lymphopenia after photon versus proton radiotherapy. Repertoires were generated with immunoSEQ multiplex PCR, while TCRdb's copy carries only in-frame clones and drops some. This sample has over 50,000 clones, with 70% to 90% found just once. General study findings and limits: Photon-treated patients lost naive T cells and TCR diversity; proton-treated stayed stable. Authors raise, but do not show, better survival with proton therapy. Post-nadir diversity loss with photons came from oligoclonal expansion, particularly CD8+ Temra cells. In patients who died, overall survival fell as post-nadir TCR diversity dropped more.

Trimming shortened V by 5 bases and J by 5 bases, and 16 bases separated the two germline ends. Germline V gene sequence: CDR1 MDHEN, CDR2 SYDVKM. The CDR3 covers 15 residues. The material was peripheral blood, obtained from a patient treated with photon-based radiotherapy. This rearrangement joins TRBV28 to TRBJ1-5; TRBD1 might be the D (5 bases). This TCR was sampled from a man between 40 and 49 years old with gastric cancer. In DNA form, the CDR3 reads TGTGCCAGCAGTCTCCCGCCCCTGGGGGATCAGCCCCAGCATTTT. Protein: CASSLPPLGDQPQHF. Using reference TRBV28 and TRBJ1-5 for the parts outside the CDR3, the full variable domain is DVKVTQSSRYLVKRTGEKVFLECVQDMDHENMFWYRQDPGLGLRLIYFSYDVKMKEKGDIPEGYSVSREKKERFSLILESASTNQTSMYLCASSLPPLGDQPQHFGDGTRLSIL.